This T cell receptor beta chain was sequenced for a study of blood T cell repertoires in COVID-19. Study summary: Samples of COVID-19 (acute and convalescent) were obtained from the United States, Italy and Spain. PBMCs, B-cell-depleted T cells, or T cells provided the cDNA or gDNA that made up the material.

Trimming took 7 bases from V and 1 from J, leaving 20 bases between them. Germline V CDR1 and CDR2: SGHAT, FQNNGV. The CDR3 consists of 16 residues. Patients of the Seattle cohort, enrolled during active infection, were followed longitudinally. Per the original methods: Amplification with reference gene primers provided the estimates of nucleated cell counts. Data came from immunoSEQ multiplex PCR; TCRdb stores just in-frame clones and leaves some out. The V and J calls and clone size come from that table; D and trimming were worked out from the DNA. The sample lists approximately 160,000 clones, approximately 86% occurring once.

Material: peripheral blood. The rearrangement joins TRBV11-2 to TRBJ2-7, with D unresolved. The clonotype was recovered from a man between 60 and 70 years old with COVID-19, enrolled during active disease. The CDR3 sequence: CASTLRREPLSYEQYF. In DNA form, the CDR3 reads TGTGCCAGCACCCTCCGGAGAGAGCCTTTATCCTACGAGCAGTACTTC.